This is a list of T cell receptor beta chains from one sample in a study of blood T cell repertoires in COVID-19. Assay used: immunoSEQ multiplex PCR; TCRdb lists only in-frame clones, some missing. The sample records 360,000 or so clones, roughly 87% being singletons. What was sequenced was PBMCs or T cells enriched from blood (not recorded which). The receptor source for this set is a woman in her twenties or thirties who had recovered from COVID-19. Each CDR3 is given with its conserved first and last residue. Fields, in order: clone size, CDR3 length, D gene, J gene, V gene, CDR3 protein, CDR3 DNA. A D gene is named only where the DNA matches it firmly. Size tells how often a clone was seen (once, few, many) or the class of an expanded clone, and some rows leave it out.

>.|15|.|TRBJ1-6|TRBV5-8
CASSSRTGLNSPLHF
TGTGCCAGCAGCTCTCGCACAGGGCTAAATTCACCCCTCCACTTT
>.|16|.|TRBJ1-4|TRBV11-2
CASSSRPGQHNEKLFF
TGTGCCAGCAGCTCCCGACCTGGACAGCATAATGAAAAACTGTTTTTT
>.|18|TRBD1|TRBJ1-4|TRBV6-1
CASSEFPTGGGTNEKLFF
TGTGCCAGCAGTGAATTTCCGACAGGGGGTGGAACTAATGAAAAACTGTTTTTT
>.|15|TRBD1|TRBJ2-7|TRBV5-1
CASSLQDRPSYEQYF
TGCGCCAGCAGCTTGCAGGACAGGCCCTCCTACGAGCAGTACTTC
>.|16|TRBD2|TRBJ2-3|TRBV18
CASSPPLAGGQDTQYF
TGTGCCAGCTCACCACCGTTAGCGGGGGGTCAAGATACGCAGTATTTT
>.|16|.|TRBJ1-5|TRBV21-1
CASSKSEWSGNQPQHF
TGTGCCAGCAGCAAAAGCGAGTGGAGCGGCAATCAGCCCCAGCATTTT
>.|15|TRBD1|TRBJ1-6|TRBV27
CASSPDRNYNSPLHF
TGTGCCAGCAGTCCGGACAGGAATTATAATTCACCCCTCCACTTT
>.|10|.|TRBJ2-4|TRBV19
CASSTDIQYF
TGTGCCAGTAGTACAGACATTCAGTACTTC
>.|15|TRBD1|TRBJ1-2|TRBV7-9
CASSGTDQTFYGYTF
TGTGCCAGCAGTGGGACAGACCAAACTTTCTATGGCTACACCTTC
>once|18|TRBD2|TRBJ2-3|TRBV7-6
CASSLEGRLAGSTDTQYF
TGTGCCAGCAGCTTAGAGGGGCGACTAGCGGGGAGCACAGATACGCAGTATTTT
>.|13|.|TRBJ1-5|TRBV4-1
CASSQERNQPQHF
TGCGCCAGCAGCCAAGAGCGGAATCAGCCCCAGCATTTT
>.|17|.|TRBJ1-6|TRBV11-2
CASSLALGSSYNSPLHF
TGTGCCAGCAGCTTAGCCCTGGGGAGCTCCTATAATTCACCCCTCCACTTT
>.|17|.|TRBJ2-3|TRBV4-2
CASSQGGKGGRPDTQYF
TGTGCCAGCAGCCAAGGGGGAAAGGGAGGTAGACCAGATACGCAGTATTTT
>.|12|.|TRBJ2-7|TRBV18
CASSPSGVEQYF
TGTGCCAGCTCACCGTCCGGGGTCGAGCAGTACTTC
>.|15|.|TRBJ2-7|TRBV7-9
CASSLRGKGAYEQYF
TGTGCCAGCAGCTTACGGGGGAAAGGGGCCTACGAGCAGTACTTC
>.|12|.|TRBJ1-1|TRBV28
CASRPENTEAFF
TGTGCCAGCAGACCAGAGAACACTGAAGCTTTCTTT
>.|16|.|TRBJ2-3|TRBV19
CASSIVGRGRTDTQYF
TGTGCCAGTAGTATAGTGGGCAGGGGTAGAACAGATACGCAGTATTTT
>few|13|TRBD2|TRBJ2-3|TRBV7-8
CASGTSGTDTQYF
TGTGCCAGCGGGACTAGCGGCACAGATACGCAGTATTTT
>.|13|.|TRBJ2-2|TRBV6-1
CASSEYQVGELFF
TGTGCCAGCAGTGAATATCAGGTCGGGGAGCTGTTTTTT
>once|15|TRBD1|TRBJ1-1|TRBV18
CASSTGTGQRTEAFF
TGTGCCAGCTCAACAGGGACAGGGCAGCGGACTGAAGCTTTCTTT